Below, 23 T cell receptor beta chains from the same sample are listed, as sequenced in a study of cytomegalovirus exposure and HLA in healthy donors. With 60 Vbeta and 13 Jbeta primers, the PCR was carried out. Repertoires were generated with immunoSEQ multiplex PCR, while TCRdb's copy carries only in-frame clones and drops some. The repertoire holds some 150,000 clones, with approximately 80% as singletons. Sequencing was carried out using PBMCs. All receptors come from a male donor in good health and CMV-seronegative.

The rearrangement links TRBV19 to TRBJ2-3; the match to TRBD2 covers 10 bases. Trimming removed 3 bases from V and 2 bases from J; junction bases left unmatched: 8. The CDR3 length is 17 residues. CDR1 and CDR2 (germline): LNHDA, SQIVND (reference sequence). Written as DNA, the CDR3 is TGTGCCAGTAGTATTTTGGCTAGCGGGGGTTCCACAGATACGCAGTATTTT. It codes for CASSILASGGSTDTQYF.

V gene TRBV5-4 combines with J gene TRBJ1-1; possible D gene TRBD1, 5 bases. V was shortened by 0 bases and J by 2 bases, with 14 bases between the two germline ends. This CDR3 is built from 16 residues. Germline values: CDR1 SGHNT, CDR2 YYREEE (reference sequence). CDR3 protein: CASSLDLGGINTEAFF. CDR3 in DNA: TGTGCCAGCAGCTTGGATTTGGGGGGAATAAACACTGAAGCTTTCTTT.

The CDR3 here is CASSYTGDNEQFF. For the CDR3, the DNA is TGTGCCAGCAGCTACACAGGTGACAATGAGCAGTTCTTC. The rearrangement links TRBV11-2 to TRBJ2-1; tentatively, D is TRBD1 (5 bases). The CDR3 is 13 amino acids. The V gene lost 4 bases and the J gene lost 5 bases, with 9 bases spanning the gap. In germline, CDR1 is SGHAT, CDR2 FQNNGV.

CDR3 coding DNA: TGCGCCAGCAGCCAAGATGGCAGTTTCAATCAGCCCCAGCATTTT. It yields the protein CASSQDGSFNQPQHF. The rearrangement joins TRBV4-1 to TRBJ1-5, with no clear D. From germline, CDR1 is MGHRA and CDR2 YSYEKL. Trimming shortened V by 0 bases and J by 3 bases, and 9 bases separated the two germline ends. The CDR3 extends over 15 amino acids.

This sequence joins TRBV6-1 and TRBJ2-3; 8 bases fit TRBD1. The CDR3 runs 14 residues. Germline V CDR1 and CDR2: MNHNS, SASEGT. V shed 3 bases and J 6 bases; nucleotides not matched to a gene: 5. The CDR3 DNA reads as TGTGCCAGCAGTGACAGGGGGCCCACGGATACGCAGTATTTT. It encodes CASSDRGPTDTQYF.

The chain recombines TRBV4-2 with TRBJ1-4; the match to TRBD1 covers 7 bases. Germline V lookup: CDR1 LGHNA, CDR2 YNFKEQ. This CDR3 spans 14 amino acids. Trimming took 1 base from V and 10 from J; bases not matched to a gene: 6. The CDR3 sequence: CASSQGQGSGKLFF. DNA of the CDR3: TGTGCCAGCAGCCAAGGACAGGGATCCGGAAAACTGTTTTTT.

V gene TRBV5-1 combines with J gene TRBJ2-3; D is perhaps TRBD1 (6 bases). This CDR3 contains 14 residues. The V end was cut by 1 base, the J end by 4 bases, with 10 bases between. The germline V gene encodes CDR1 SGHRS and CDR2 YFSETQ. CDR3 loop: CASSLYRESDTQYF. CDR3 DNA sequence: TGCGCCAGCAGCTTGTACAGGGAGTCAGATACGCAGTATTTT.

Note on this clone: One end of the junction does not line up with germline, which may come from a read error. V gene TRBV2 combines with J gene TRBJ2-5; TRBD1 matches at 10 bases. This CDR3 is 15 amino acids long. Germline values: CDR1 SNHLY, CDR2 FYNNEI. CDR3 DNA: TGTGCCAGCAGTAAAGCCGGGACAGGGGAAGAGACCCAGTACTTC. Protein: CASSKAGTGEETQYF.

This sequence joins TRBV9 and TRBJ1-3, with D perhaps TRBD1 (6 bases). Trimming stripped 4 bases from V and 0 bases from J, with 14 bases between. The germline V gene has CDR1 SGDLS and CDR2 YYNGEE. The CDR3 length is 16 residues. For the CDR3, the DNA is TGTGCCAGCAGCCCCCGGACAGCGCTCTCTGGAAACACCATATATTTT. Translating gives CASSPRTALSGNTIYF.

V gene TRBV6-1 combines with J gene TRBJ2-7, with 11 bases lining up with TRBD2. The CDR3 spans 15 residues. The V and J ends lost 3 bases and 2 bases, in that order; junction bases with no gene match: 3. Germline V lookup: CDR1 MNHNS, CDR2 SASEGT. The CDR3 region is CASSEPGLAAYEQYF. For the CDR3, the DNA is TGTGCCAGCAGTGAGCCGGGACTAGCGGCCTACGAGCAGTACTTC.

Written as DNA, the CDR3 is TGTGCCAGCAGGGTACTCTCTAGCACAGATACGCAGTATTTT. It encodes CASRVLSSTDTQYF. The V gene is TRBV5-4, the J gene TRBJ2-3, with D unresolved. Trimming pared 5 bases from V and 0 bases from J, leaving 10 bases between. Germline V gene lookup returns CDR1 SGHNT and CDR2 YYREEE (reference sequence). CDR3 size: 14 residues. Full variable domain (remainder filled in from reference TRBV5-4 and TRBJ2-3): ETGVTQSPTHLIKTRGQQVTLRCSSQSGHNTVSWYQQALGQGPQFIFQYYREEENGRGNFPPRFSGLQFPNYSSELNVNALELDDSALYLCASRVLSSTDTQYFGPGTRLTVL.

The DNA for the CDR3 is TGTGCCAGCAGTGGCTCTAGCGGGGAGTTCGAGCAGTACTTC. Protein sequence: CASSGSSGEFEQYF. The rearrangement uses TRBV2 and TRBJ2-7, with 9 nucleotides matching TRBD2. CDR1 and CDR2 (germline): SNHLY, FYNNEI. After removal of 4 bases from V and 6 bases from J, the junction contained 7 bases not matched to a gene. The CDR3 contains 14 residues. Using reference TRBV2 and TRBJ2-7 for the parts outside the CDR3, the full variable domain is EPEVTQTPSHQVTQMGQEVILRCVPISNHLYFYWYRQILGQKVEFLVSFYNNEISEKSEIFDDQFSVERPDGSNFTLKIRSTKLEDSAMYFCASSGSSGEFEQYFGPGTRLTVT.

The chain couples TRBV11-2 to TRBJ2-6; unclear D gene. The length of the CDR3 is 15 residues. V gave up 5 bases and J gave up 0 bases, with 8 bases separating them. Germline values: CDR1 SGHAT, CDR2 FQNNGV. In nucleotides, the CDR3 is TGTGCCAGCAGCCTTAGCCCCTCTGGGGCCAACGTCCTGACTTTC. Its translation: CASSLSPSGANVLTF. The full variable domain, completed using reference TRBV11-2 and TRBJ2-6, is EAGVAQSPRYKIIEKRQSVAFWCNPISGHATLYWYQQILGQGPKLLIQFQNNGVVDDSQLPKDRFSAERLKGVDSTLKIQPAKLEDSAVYLCASSLSPSGANVLTFGAGSRLTVL.

The V gene is TRBV7-8, the J gene TRBJ1-2, with TRBD1 identical over 9 bases. The CDR3 consists of 13 residues. The V and J ends lost 3 bases and 7 bases, in that order; junction bases with no gene match: 3. Per the germline V gene, CDR1 is SGHVS and CDR2 is FQNEAQ. This CDR3 reads CASSLDRGVGYTF. The CDR3 DNA reads as TGTGCCAGCAGCTTGGACAGGGGAGTTGGCTACACCTTC.

The chain employs TRBV6-5 and TRBJ1-6; the D is unclear. CDR3 size: 12 residues. Germline assignment: CDR1 MNHEY and CDR2 SVGAGI. V shed 6 bases and J shed 8 bases, with 8 bases lying between them. This CDR3 is CASRSDYSPLHF. Written as DNA, the CDR3 is TGTGCCAGCAGAAGCGATTATTCACCCCTCCACTTT.

This chain links TRBV29-1 with TRBJ2-7; a possible D gene is TRBD1 (5 bases). V lost 3 bases and J lost 2, with 14 bases in between. There are 14 residues in the CDR3. Germline V lookup: CDR1 SQVTM, CDR2 ANQGSEA. The CDR3 reads CSVESPAGPYEQYF. The DNA for the CDR3 is TGCAGCGTTGAGTCCCCCGCAGGGCCCTACGAGCAGTACTTC.

This clone was observed a few times. The J gene is TRBJ1-6, the V gene TRBV7-9; TRBD1 is a possible D gene (6 bases). The CDR3 spans 14 residues. V lost 7 bases and J 6 bases, leaving 13 bases between the germline ends. The germline CDR1 and CDR2 sequences are SEHNR and FQNEAQ (reference sequence). CDR3 in amino acids: CASTIGQINSPLHF. The CDR3 DNA reads as TGTGCCAGCACCATCGGACAGATTAATTCACCCCTCCACTTT. The complete variable domain, with remaining parts taken from reference TRBV7-9 and TRBJ1-6, reads DTGVSQNPRHKITKRGQNVTFRCDPISEHNRLYWYRQTLGQGPEFLTYFQNEAQLEKSRLLSDRFSAERPKGSFSTLEIQRTEQGDSAMYLCASTIGQINSPLHFGNGTRLTVT.

The J gene is TRBJ1-2, the V gene TRBV2; 11 nucleotides agree with TRBD1. The germline V gene has CDR1 SNHLY and CDR2 FYNNEI. The CDR3 has 15 residues. J gave up 3 bases and V 6 bases, and 6 bases lay outside the gene matches. DNA of the CDR3: TGTGCCAGCAGCGGACAGGGGGCGCGGGACTATGGCTACACCTTC. It is translated as CASSGQGARDYGYTF.

The chain couples TRBV5-1 to TRBJ2-2; tentative D call: TRBD2 (5 bases). V was cut by 0 bases and J by 5 bases, with 11 bases left in between. This CDR3 has 15 residues. Germline V gene lookup returns CDR1 SGHRS and CDR2 YFSETQ. The CDR3 loop reads CASSLGAGLTGELFF. The CDR3 region has the DNA TGCGCCAGCAGCTTGGGGGCAGGACTGACCGGGGAGCTGTTTTTT.

The chain uses TRBV18 and TRBJ1-1; the match to TRBD1 covers 9 bases. With V trimmed by 9 bases and J by 5 bases, 10 bases remained unmatched. The CDR3 is made up of 14 amino acids. CDR1 is KGHSH and CDR2 is LQKENI in the germline V gene. The CDR3 reads CASRTGGVQTEAFF. The CDR3 nucleotides are TGTGCCAGTCGTACAGGGGGCGTTCAAACTGAAGCTTTCTTT.

A note on this clone: Other DNA sequences in this specimen translate into the identical CDR3. The J gene is TRBJ2-1, the V gene TRBV5-6; 8 bases match TRBD1. This CDR3 is 18 amino acids long. V lost 0 bases and J lost 2; bases outside the gene matches: 10. Germline CDR1 reads SGHDT; CDR2 reads YYEEEE. The CDR3 DNA is TGTGCCAGCAGCTTGGCCTTCCCGAGGACAGGGACCTACAATGAGCAGTTCTTC. Protein product: CASSLAFPRTGTYNEQFF. Combining the CDR3 with reference TRBV5-6 and TRBJ2-1 gives the whole variable domain DAGVTQSPTHLIKTRGQQVTLRCSPKSGHDTVSWYQQALGQGPQFIFQYYEEEERQRGNFPDRFSGHQFPNYSSELNVNALLLGDSALYLCASSLAFPRTGTYNEQFFGPGTRLTVL.

The V and J genes are TRBV18 and TRBJ2-3; D is unresolved. The CDR3 totals 17 residues. CDR1 and CDR2 (germline): KGHSH, LQKENI. V lost 4 bases and J 0 bases, leaving 17 bases between the germline ends. The CDR3 is CASSRESRGLSTDTQYF. The CDR3 nucleotides are TGTGCCAGCTCACGCGAGAGTCGAGGTCTTAGCACAGATACGCAGTATTTT.

This clone is a singleton in its sample. This chain links TRBV4-2 with TRBJ2-3, with D hard to call. Germline-derived CDR1 and CDR2 are LGHNA and YNFKEQ. The CDR3 runs to 13 residues. Trimming removed 4 bases from V and 6 bases from J, with 11 bases in between. CDR3 coding DNA: TGTGCCAGCAGCCCAGACTCCCCGGATACGCAGTATTTT. Translated, it gives CASSPDSPDTQYF.